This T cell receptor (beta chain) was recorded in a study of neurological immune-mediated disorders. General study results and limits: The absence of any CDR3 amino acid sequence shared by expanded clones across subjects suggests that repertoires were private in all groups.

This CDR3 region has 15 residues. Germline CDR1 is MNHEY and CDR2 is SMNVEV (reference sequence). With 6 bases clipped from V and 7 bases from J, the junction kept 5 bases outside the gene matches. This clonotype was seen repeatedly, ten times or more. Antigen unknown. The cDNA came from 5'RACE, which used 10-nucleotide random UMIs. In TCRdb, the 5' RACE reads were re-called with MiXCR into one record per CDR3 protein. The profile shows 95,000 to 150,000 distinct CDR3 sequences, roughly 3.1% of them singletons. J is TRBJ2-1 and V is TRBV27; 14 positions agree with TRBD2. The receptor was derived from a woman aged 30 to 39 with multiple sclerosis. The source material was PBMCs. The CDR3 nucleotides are TGTGCCAGCAGCCCGACTAGCGGGAGGGGTAATGAGCAGTTCTTC. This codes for CASSPTSGRGNEQFF.